The 24 T cell receptor beta chains below come from one sample, sequenced in a study of T cell responses to AZD1222 COVID-19 vaccine. Only in-frame clones appear in the TCRdb table, and some are missing; sequencing was by immunoSEQ multiplex PCR. The sample comprises approximately 70,000 clones, around 82% of which are singletons, and under 6.5% rests with the top ten. This specimen was peripheral blood, taken on day 0 of AZD1222 vaccination. The receptors were gathered from an adult in good health.

The chain combines TRBV5-4 with TRBJ2-1, with D tentatively TRBD1 or TRBD2 (5 bases each). Trimming cost V 4 bases and J 7 bases, with 9 bases left between them. In germline, CDR1 is SGHNT, CDR2 YYREEE (reference sequence). This CDR3 comprises 12 residues. CDR3 DNA sequence: TGTGCCAGCAGCGTGGGACGTAATGAGCAGTTCTTC. It specifies CASSVGRNEQFF.

V is TRBV27 and J is TRBJ1-1, with D perhaps matching TRBD1 (6 bases). The V end lost 10 bases, the J end lost 1 base, and 13 bases lay between the germline ends. This CDR3 contains 13 residues. Germline V gene sequence: CDR1 MNHEY, CDR2 SMNVEV (reference sequence). The chain's CDR3 is CAIRGHSNTEAFF. In DNA form, the CDR3 reads TGTGCCATACGGGGACATTCGAACACTGAAGCTTTCTTT.

The CDR3 region is CASSQVSGTNYGYTF. The CDR3 DNA is TGCGCCAGCAGCCAAGTGTCAGGGACTAACTATGGCTACACCTTC. V gene TRBV4-1 combines with J gene TRBJ1-2, with D possibly TRBD1 on 5 matching bases. CDR1 and CDR2 from the germline V gene are MGHRA and YSYEKL. The V gene lost 1 base and the J gene lost 0 bases, with 9 bases spanning the gap. CDR3 length equals 15 residues.

The CDR3, as DNA: TGTGCCAGCAGCCAATCGCTAGCGGGGGGGCTACAGTTCTTC. Translation: CASSQSLAGGLQFF. The chain carries TRBV3-1 (or the pseudogene TRBV3-2) and TRBJ2-1; TRBD2 matches at 12 bases. J was trimmed by 13 bases and V by 2 bases; bases with no gene match: 6. CDR1 LGHDT and CDR2 YNNKEL come from the germline V gene (reference sequence). This CDR3 spans 14 amino acids.

The rearrangement links TRBV5-1 to TRBJ1-4; D gene ambiguous. Germline V CDR1 and CDR2: SGHRS, YFSETQ. Trimming took off 1 base at V and 3 bases at J, with 10 bases between the two ends. This CDR3 is built from 15 residues. DNA of the CDR3: TGCGCCAGCAGCTTGAGCTGGAGCCCTAATGAAAAACTGTTTTTT. Its protein is CASSLSWSPNEKLFF.

The CDR3 protein is CASSYQETQYF. In DNA, the CDR3 is TGTGCCAGCAGTTACCAAGAGACCCAGTACTTC. The chain carries TRBV6-5 and TRBJ2-5; no firm D call. Germline-derived CDR1 and CDR2 are MNHEY and SVGAGI. This CDR3 contains 11 residues. Trimming removed 2 bases at V and 2 bases at J, with 0 bases between.

The CDR3 loop reads CASSLEVRGLEQYF. The CDR3 nucleotides are TGTGCCAGCAGCTTAGAGGTCAGGGGGCTCGAGCAGTACTTC. The chain combines TRBV11-3 with TRBJ2-7, with 8 positions matching TRBD1. The CDR3 totals 14 residues. V lost 0 bases and J lost 6; bases outside the gene matches: 4. Germline V gene lookup returns CDR1 SGHNT and CDR2 YENEEA.

This chain links TRBV19 with TRBJ2-3, with D perhaps matching TRBD1 (6 bases). The germline gives CDR1 LNHDA, CDR2 SQIVND (reference sequence). The germline V and J ends were trimmed by 10 bases and 4 bases, with 12 bases remaining between them. This CDR3 is 12 amino acids long. Here the CDR3 DNA reads TGTGCCACAGGGGTGAGTTCAGATACGCAGTATTTT. Its translation: CATGVSSDTQYF.

V usage is TRBV20-1 and J usage is TRBJ1-1; D is unclear. The CDR3 sequence is 11 residues long. Germline-derived CDR1 and CDR2 are DFQATT and SNEGSKA (reference sequence). The V gene lost 7 bases and the J gene lost 2 bases, with 8 bases spanning the gap. CDR3 nucleotide sequence: TGCAGTGTAGAAGAAAACACTGAAGCTTTCTTT. It is translated as CSVEENTEAFF.

The chain employs TRBV11-3 and TRBJ1-6; D is ambiguous. V lost 5 bases to trimming and J lost 0 bases, with 14 bases between them. The V gene's germline CDR1 is SGHNT and CDR2 YENEEA. The CDR3 extends over 17 amino acids. DNA of the CDR3: TGTGCCAGCAGCGATAACAGTGGGAGCTCCTATAATTCACCCCTCCACTTT. It codes for CASSDNSGSSYNSPLHF.

J is TRBJ2-2 and V is TRBV7-3; D unresolved. This CDR3 has 13 residues. Germline CDR1 SGHTA, CDR2 FQGTGA. V was shortened by 2 bases and J by 3 bases, with 4 bases between the two germline ends. CDR3 in DNA: TGTGCCAGCAGCTTATTGGACACCGGGGAGCTGTTTTTT. Protein: CASSLLDTGELFF.

The chain carries TRBV21-1 and TRBJ2-3; the D call in the table, TRBD1, was not verified against the DNA. TRBV21-1 is a recognized pseudogene. The CDR3 totals 15 residues. The CDR3 sequence is CASLRDNTNTDTQYF. CDR3 coding DNA: TGTGCCAGCCTCCGGGACAATACGAACACAGATACGCAGTATTTT.

The gene calls are TRBV30 and TRBJ1-4; 7 nucleotides match TRBD1. The length of the CDR3 is 16 residues. V was clipped by 3 bases and J by 3 bases; unmatched bases: 10. Germline V CDR1 and CDR2: GTSNPN, SVGIG (reference sequence). The CDR3 DNA follows: TGTGCCTGGAGGGAAATTTGGGGACAGTCTAATGAAAAACTGTTTTTT. As protein: CAWREIWGQSNEKLFF.

The chain links TRBV27 to TRBJ2-7; TRBD2 agrees at 9 bases. CDR1 and CDR2 from the germline V gene are MNHEY and SMNVEV (reference sequence). Trimming took 3 bases from V and 4 from J; bases not matched to a gene: 4. This CDR3 comprises 14 residues. The CDR3 here is CASSLGGGEYEQYF. The DNA for the CDR3 is TGTGCCAGCAGTTTGGGCGGGGGGGAGTACGAGCAGTACTTC.

The V gene is TRBV5-5, the J gene TRBJ1-5; D unclear. The V and J ends lost 0 bases and 4 bases respectively, with 8 bases between them. This CDR3 is built from 14 residues. The V gene's germline CDR1 is SGHKS and CDR2 YYEKEE (reference sequence). The CDR3 sequence is CASSLAERNQPQHF. DNA of the CDR3: TGTGCCAGCAGCTTGGCCGAAAGAAATCAGCCCCAGCATTTT.

The chain has TRBV7-8 and TRBJ1-2; D not resolved. Germline values: CDR1 SGHVS, CDR2 FQNEAQ. V lost 4 bases, J lost 2 bases, and 11 bases lay in between. The CDR3 extends over 14 amino acids. The CDR3 here is CASSSHKTNYGYTF. DNA of the CDR3: TGTGCCAGCAGCTCACACAAAACCAACTATGGCTACACCTTC.

The rearrangement uses TRBV15 and TRBJ1-5, with unresolved D. Germline lookup yields CDR1 LNHNV and CDR2 YYDKDF (reference sequence). V was trimmed by 4 bases and J by 6 bases, leaving 10 bases between them. The CDR3 is 13 residues long. Here the CDR3 reads CATSTEGTQPQHF. CDR3 sequence (DNA): TGTGCCACCAGCACGGAGGGCACTCAGCCCCAGCATTTT.

This clone was counted a few times. The chain couples TRBV12-5 to TRBJ2-7; perhaps TRBD1 as D (7 bases). Looked up from germline, CDR1 is LGHNT and CDR2 is FRNRAP. The CDR3 spans 20 residues. Trimming cost V 1 base and J 5 bases, with 30 bases left between them. This CDR3 reads CASGLAIYPQGRTKGDEQYF. Written as DNA, the CDR3 is TGTGCTAGTGGTTTGGCCATTTACCCACAGGGGAGGACCAAGGGAGACGAGCAGTACTTC.

The chain is built from TRBV5-4 and TRBJ2-2, with D unclear. The V end was cut by 0 bases, the J end by 6 bases, with 12 bases between. Germline loops: CDR1 SGHNT, CDR2 YYREEE (reference sequence). The CDR3 sequence is 15 residues long. Here the CDR3 reads CASSLGTDPPGELFF. The CDR3 DNA reads as TGTGCCAGCAGCTTGGGAACGGATCCCCCCGGGGAGCTGTTTTTT.

The gene calls are TRBV25-1 and TRBJ1-5; 9 nucleotides agree with TRBD1. The junction had 15 bases not matched to a gene; V was cut back by 11 bases and J by 13 bases. Germline CDR1 and CDR2: MGHDK and SYGVNS. The CDR3 has 13 residues. In DNA form, the CDR3 reads TGTGCCTTCCGGGACAGGGTCTTTCAGGGGCAGCATTTT. The encoded protein is CAFRDRVFQGQHF.

The chain recombines TRBV29-1 with TRBJ1-3; possible D gene TRBD1, 5 bases. The length of the CDR3 is 12 residues. CDR1 and CDR2 from the germline V gene are SQVTM and ANQGSEA. V lost 3 bases and J 4 bases, leaving 7 bases between the germline ends. CDR3 protein: CSVDGGGNTIYF. CDR3 DNA sequence: TGCAGCGTTGACGGGGGGGGAAACACCATATATTTT.

This clone has just one count. The chain combines TRBV20-1 with TRBJ2-7, with D maybe TRBD2 (5 bases). In germline, CDR1 is DFQATT, CDR2 SNEGSKA (reference sequence). The CDR3 has 10 residues. The CDR3 spells CSGGSYEQYF. CDR3 DNA: TGCAGCGGAGGTTCCTACGAGCAGTACTTC.

V is TRBV9 and J is TRBJ1-2; 8 bases agree with TRBD1. The length of the CDR3 is 15 residues. CDR1 is SGDLS and CDR2 is YYNGEE in the germline V gene. The ends lost 4 bases at V and 2 bases at J; junction bases unmatched: 7. Here the CDR3 reads CASSPRTGPNYGYTF. CDR3 bases: TGTGCCAGCAGCCCCCGGACAGGGCCCAACTATGGCTACACCTTC.

The chain couples TRBV2 to TRBJ2-7, with TRBD1 matching over 9 bases. The V segment lost 1 base and the J segment 2 bases; nucleotides outside the gene matches: 6. The CDR3 runs to 16 residues. The germline V gene has CDR1 SNHLY and CDR2 FYNNEI. The CDR3 DNA reads as TGTGCCAGCAGTGAAGGGGACAGGGACTCAGCCTACGAGCAGTACTTC. Translated, it gives CASSEGDRDSAYEQYF.